These T cell receptor beta chains were read from a single sample in a study of vaccination effects on CD4 cells after COVID-19. TCRdb keeps only in-frame clones here, not all; method: immunoSEQ multiplex PCR. Among tens of thousands of clones, 73% were seen once, and the ten largest hold about 2.3%. Their recognized antigens are unknown. The input for sequencing was CD4+ T cells from PBMCs cultured without peptide, taken after COVID-19 vaccination. These receptors all come from a human donor who received a COVID-19 vaccine. Each CDR3 is given with its conserved first and last residue. The D gene is left open where the match is weak. Size values are once, few and many counts, or a class for expanded clones, and some rows have none.

d_gene: .; abundance: .; v_gene: TRBV19; j_gene: TRBJ1-2; CDR3nt: TGTGCCAGTAGGTGGGGGGTCGATGGCTACACCTTC; CDR3aa: CASRWGVDGYTF
d_gene: TRBD2; abundance: .; v_gene: TRBV6-2/TRBV6-3; j_gene: TRBJ2-3; CDR3nt: TGTGCCAGCAGTTATTTGACTAGCGGGGGGCATAGCACAGATACGCAGTATTTT; CDR3aa: CASSYLTSGGHSTDTQYF
d_gene: .; abundance: .; v_gene: TRBV2; j_gene: TRBJ2-5; CDR3nt: TGTGCCAGCAGTGATGAGGGGAACGCGGACCAGTACTTC; CDR3aa: CASSDEGNADQYF
d_gene: .; abundance: few; v_gene: TRBV14; j_gene: TRBJ1-6; CDR3nt: TGTGCCAGCAGCCAAGGGGTAAGAAGTGCAGGACCGCTAAAAACACCCCTCCACTTT; CDR3aa: CASSQGVRSAGPLKTPLHF
d_gene: .; abundance: .; v_gene: TRBV19; j_gene: TRBJ1-2; CDR3nt: TGTGCCAGTAGTATAGCGGCTTACGCGGACTATGGCTACACCTTC; CDR3aa: CASSIAAYADYGYTF
d_gene: TRBD1; abundance: .; v_gene: TRBV19; j_gene: TRBJ2-2; CDR3nt: TGTGCCAGTAGTATGGGACAGGGAGGAGGGGAGCTGTTTTTT; CDR3aa: CASSMGQGGGELFF
d_gene: .; abundance: .; v_gene: TRBV29-1; j_gene: TRBJ1-1; CDR3nt: TGCAGCGTTGCCAGTAATGCGAACACTGAAGCTTTCTTT; CDR3aa: CSVASNANTEAFF
d_gene: TRBD1; abundance: .; v_gene: TRBV10-3; j_gene: TRBJ1-4; CDR3nt: TGTGCCATCAGTCGGACAGGACCTAATGAAAAACTGTTTTTT; CDR3aa: CAISRTGPNEKLFF
d_gene: TRBD1; abundance: .; v_gene: TRBV19; j_gene: TRBJ1-1; CDR3nt: TGTGCCAGTAGTAGGGGACAGGCCCGGGACACTGAAGCTTTCTTT; CDR3aa: CASSRGQARDTEAFF
d_gene: .; abundance: .; v_gene: TRBV5-1; j_gene: TRBJ1-2; CDR3nt: TGCGCCAGCAGCTTGGATACTGACTATGGCTACACCTTC; CDR3aa: CASSLDTDYGYTF
d_gene: TRBD2; abundance: few; v_gene: TRBV14; j_gene: TRBJ2-3; CDR3nt: TGTGCCAGCAGCCAAGTCCTAGCGGGGGGCACAGATACGCAGTATTTT; CDR3aa: CASSQVLAGGTDTQYF
d_gene: .; abundance: .; v_gene: TRBV28; j_gene: TRBJ1-3; CDR3nt: TGTGCCAGCAGTCCCCACGCCGGGACTGGAAACACCATATATTTT; CDR3aa: CASSPHAGTGNTIYF
d_gene: .; abundance: .; v_gene: TRBV6-2/TRBV6-3; j_gene: TRBJ1-6; CDR3nt: TGTGCCAGCAGTTATTCGAGTTTTAGGGCCCTCCACTTT; CDR3aa: CASSYSSFRALHF
d_gene: TRBD1; abundance: few; v_gene: TRBV10-2; j_gene: TRBJ1-5; CDR3nt: TGCGCCAGCAGTGAGGACAGGGGCAATCAGCCCCAGCATTTT; CDR3aa: CASSEDRGNQPQHF
d_gene: .; abundance: .; v_gene: TRBV7-2; j_gene: TRBJ2-2; CDR3nt: TGTGCCAGCAGCTTAGGGCTAGCTATCTTCACCGGGGAGCTGTTTTTT; CDR3aa: CASSLGLAIFTGELFF
d_gene: .; abundance: once; v_gene: TRBV4-3; j_gene: TRBJ1-1; CDR3nt: TGCGCCAGCAGCCAACACCTAGGATACACTGAAGCTTTCTTT; CDR3aa: CASSQHLGYTEAFF
d_gene: .; abundance: .; v_gene: TRBV4-3; j_gene: TRBJ1-5; CDR3nt: TGCGCCAGCAGCCAAGCTGCCAGCAGTAGCAATCAGCCCCAGCATTTT; CDR3aa: CASSQAASSSNQPQHF
d_gene: .; abundance: .; v_gene: TRBV6-5; j_gene: TRBJ2-5; CDR3nt: TGTGCCAGCAGTTACTCCTCCTTAGCTTCCCAAGAGACCCAGTACTTC; CDR3aa: CASSYSSLASQETQYF
d_gene: .; abundance: .; v_gene: TRBV19; j_gene: TRBJ1-5; CDR3nt: TGTGCCAGTAGAATAGGGTCCCGCGGGAACAATCAGCCCCAGCATTTT; CDR3aa: CASRIGSRGNNQPQHF
d_gene: .; abundance: .; v_gene: TRBV29-1; j_gene: TRBJ1-1; CDR3nt: TGCAGCGTGGGGGCAGAGCACACTGAAGCTTTCTTT; CDR3aa: CSVGAEHTEAFF
d_gene: .; abundance: .; v_gene: TRBV18; j_gene: TRBJ2-5; CDR3nt: TGTGCCAGCTCACCAAGGGTCCCAGTCCAAGAGACCCAGTACTTC; CDR3aa: CASSPRVPVQETQYF
d_gene: .; abundance: .; v_gene: TRBV3-1/TRBV3-2; j_gene: TRBJ2-3; CDR3nt: TGTGCCAGCAGCCAAGTCCCGGGAATAAAGGATACGCAGTATTTT; CDR3aa: CASSQVPGIKDTQYF
d_gene: TRBD1; abundance: .; v_gene: TRBV5-4; j_gene: TRBJ2-3; CDR3nt: TGTGCCAGCTCGGACAGGGCGGGCACAGATACGCAGTATTTT; CDR3aa: CASSDRAGTDTQYF
d_gene: TRBD2; abundance: .; v_gene: TRBV7-3; j_gene: TRBJ2-1; CDR3nt: TGTGCCAGCAGCCCCCATAGCGGGGAACATTACAATGAGCAGTTCTTC; CDR3aa: CASSPHSGEHYNEQFF
d_gene: TRBD1; abundance: .; v_gene: TRBV6-4; j_gene: TRBJ2-4; CDR3nt: TGTGCCAGCAGTGCCCTGACAGGGGGCCTAGCCAAAAACATTCAGTACTTC; CDR3aa: CASSALTGGLAKNIQYF
d_gene: .; abundance: .; v_gene: TRBV6-4; j_gene: TRBJ1-6; CDR3nt: TGTGCCAGCAGTGACCGTCAGGGGAATGGTTCACCCCTCCACTTT; CDR3aa: CASSDRQGNGSPLHF
d_gene: .; abundance: .; v_gene: TRBV7-2; j_gene: TRBJ2-2; CDR3nt: TGTGCCAGCAGCTTAGGGCTAGCGAACGGGGAGCTGTTTTTT; CDR3aa: CASSLGLANGELFF
d_gene: .; abundance: .; v_gene: TRBV6-2/TRBV6-3; j_gene: TRBJ1-5; CDR3nt: TGTGCCAGCAGTCATGGAAATCAGCCCCAGCATTTT; CDR3aa: CASSHGNQPQHF
d_gene: TRBD2; abundance: .; v_gene: TRBV4-1; j_gene: TRBJ2-2; CDR3nt: TGCGCCAGCAGCCTCGGTAGCGGGGGGGCCCGGGAGCTGTTTTTT; CDR3aa: CASSLGSGGARELFF
d_gene: TRBD1; abundance: .; v_gene: TRBV7-2; j_gene: TRBJ2-4; CDR3nt: TGTGCCAGCAGCACACGGACAGGGACGGCGGACATTCAGTACTTC; CDR3aa: CASSTRTGTADIQYF
d_gene: .; abundance: few; v_gene: TRBV4-1; j_gene: TRBJ1-5; CDR3nt: TGCGCCAGCAGCCAACCCGACAGATACAATCAGCCCCAGCATTTT; CDR3aa: CASSQPDRYNQPQHF
d_gene: .; abundance: .; v_gene: TRBV9; j_gene: TRBJ1-1; CDR3nt: TGTGCCAGCAGCGTAACGTTGAACACTGAAGCTTTCTTT; CDR3aa: CASSVTLNTEAFF
d_gene: TRBD1; abundance: few; v_gene: TRBV18; j_gene: TRBJ2-2; CDR3nt: TGTGCCAGCTCAACCGGACAGGGAGACGGGCTGTTTTTT; CDR3aa: CASSTGQGDGLFF
d_gene: .; abundance: .; v_gene: TRBV25-1; j_gene: TRBJ2-2; CDR3nt: TGTGCCAGCAGTGTTGCGGAGGGCGCCGGCACCGGGGAGCTGTTTTTT; CDR3aa: CASSVAEGAGTGELFF
d_gene: .; abundance: .; v_gene: TRBV7-2; j_gene: TRBJ1-2; CDR3nt: TGTGCCAGCAGCTTAGGCCCGGGAGGGGCGACGGGTGGCTACACCTTC; CDR3aa: CASSLGPGGATGGYTF
d_gene: .; abundance: .; v_gene: TRBV29-1; j_gene: TRBJ2-5; CDR3nt: TGCAGCGTTCGAAGATCGCAAGAGACCCAGTACTTC; CDR3aa: CSVRRSQETQYF
d_gene: .; abundance: few; v_gene: TRBV27; j_gene: TRBJ1-3; CDR3nt: TGTGCCAGCAGTTTATCCAGGGCTGGAAACACCATATATTTT; CDR3aa: CASSLSRAGNTIYF
d_gene: .; abundance: .; v_gene: TRBV5-1; j_gene: TRBJ1-1; CDR3nt: TGCGCCAGCAGCTTGGTTCAGGGGAACACTGAAGCTTTCTTT; CDR3aa: CASSLVQGNTEAFF
d_gene: .; abundance: .; v_gene: TRBV18; j_gene: TRBJ2-2; CDR3nt: TGTGCCAGCTCACCACTTAGGACAGTAAACACCGGGGAGCTGTTTTTT; CDR3aa: CASSPLRTVNTGELFF
d_gene: .; abundance: .; v_gene: TRBV7-2; j_gene: TRBJ1-2; CDR3nt: TGTGCCAGCAGCCCTGCCGGGACAACGTATGGCTACACCTTC; CDR3aa: CASSPAGTTYGYTF
d_gene: .; abundance: .; v_gene: TRBV18; j_gene: TRBJ1-4; CDR3nt: TGTGCCAGTTTCGGACACGAGGGAAAACTGTTTTTT; CDR3aa: CASFGHEGKLFF
d_gene: .; abundance: .; v_gene: TRBV23-1; j_gene: TRBJ2-4; CDR3nt: TGCGCCAGCAGTCGGGACCGTTCAATAGCCAAAAACATTCAGTACTTC; CDR3aa: CASSRDRSIAKNIQYF
d_gene: .; abundance: once; v_gene: TRBV11-2; j_gene: TRBJ1-4; CDR3nt: TGTGCCAGCAGCTTCTCTCCCTCTAATGAAAAACTGTTTTTT; CDR3aa: CASSFSPSNEKLFF
d_gene: TRBD2; abundance: .; v_gene: TRBV2; j_gene: TRBJ2-5; CDR3nt: TGTGCCAGCAGTGAACTAGCGGGTGGGGGGACCCAGTACTTC; CDR3aa: CASSELAGGGTQYF
d_gene: .; abundance: .; v_gene: TRBV15; j_gene: TRBJ2-5; CDR3nt: TGTGCCACCAGCATGAGGCGGGGCGAGACCCAGTACTTC; CDR3aa: CATSMRRGETQYF
d_gene: .; abundance: once; v_gene: TRBV4-2; j_gene: TRBJ1-4; CDR3nt: TGTGCCAGCAGCCAAGATTGGGCAGGCTCTGAAAAACTGTTTTTT; CDR3aa: CASSQDWAGSEKLFF
d_gene: .; abundance: .; v_gene: TRBV6-2/TRBV6-3; j_gene: TRBJ1-5; CDR3nt: TGTGCCAGCAGTTACGGGGGGAAGGGCAATCAGCCCCAGCATTTT; CDR3aa: CASSYGGKGNQPQHF
d_gene: TRBD2; abundance: .; v_gene: TRBV7-6; j_gene: TRBJ2-1; CDR3nt: TGTGCCAGCAGCTTTAGCGGGGTTGAGCAGTTCTTC; CDR3aa: CASSFSGVEQFF
d_gene: .; abundance: .; v_gene: TRBV5-1; j_gene: TRBJ1-5; CDR3nt: TGCGCCAGCAGCCTCCTTGGGGGGGACAATCAGCCCCAGCATTTT; CDR3aa: CASSLLGGDNQPQHF
d_gene: TRBD1; abundance: few; v_gene: TRBV10-1; j_gene: TRBJ1-1; CDR3nt: TGCGCCAGCAGTGAGTCAGGGACAGGCTCCACTGAAGCTTTCTTT; CDR3aa: CASSESGTGSTEAFF
d_gene: TRBD1; abundance: .; v_gene: TRBV5-1; j_gene: TRBJ2-3; CDR3nt: TGCGCCAGCAGCGAGGACAGGGGACACACAGATACGCAGTATTTT; CDR3aa: CASSEDRGHTDTQYF
d_gene: .; abundance: .; v_gene: TRBV6-5; j_gene: TRBJ2-5; CDR3nt: TGTGCCAGCAGTTATCAGGGCACGTGGGAGACCCAGTACTTC; CDR3aa: CASSYQGTWETQYF
d_gene: .; abundance: .; v_gene: TRBV7-2; j_gene: TRBJ1-2; CDR3nt: TGTGCCAGCAGCACAGACAGTAACTATGGCTACACCTTC; CDR3aa: CASSTDSNYGYTF